This T cell receptor beta chain was recorded in a study of cytomegalovirus exposure and HLA in healthy donors. Comment on this clone: Antigen specificity is unknown.

Findings and limits, study-wide: Later analysis suggested most CMV-associated TCR beta chains were HLA-restricted.

Unmatched junction bases numbered 3, after V lost 2 bases and J lost 5 bases. The CDR3 is 16 residues long. Germline V lookup: CDR1 LGHNA, CDR2 YNFKEQ. The PCR employed 60 Vbeta primers together with 13 Jbeta primers. The method was immunoSEQ multiplex PCR; TCRdb's version includes in-frame clones alone and lacks a portion of them. This table holds 100,000 to 150,000 clones, 77% found once. Everyone who donated was a healthy bone marrow donor. Donors were ostensibly healthy at sampling, although undocumented immune exposures were probable. This chain links TRBV4-2 with TRBJ2-1; 13 bases are a match to TRBD2. The sequence was obtained from a male donor in good health and CMV-seropositive. Source material: PBMCs. DNA for the CDR3: TGTGCCAGCAGCCAAAGAGGACTAGCGGGAGACAATGAGCAGTTCTTC. It specifies CASSQRGLAGDNEQFF.